These 9 T cell receptor beta chains were sequenced from one sample in a study of blood T cell repertoires in COVID-19. The assay was immunoSEQ multiplex PCR, and TCRdb's table has in-frame clones only and misses some. The sample includes around 400,000 clones, less than 90% of them seen just once. Sequenced input: PBMCs or T cells enriched from blood (not recorded which). The receptors come from a woman in her fifties or sixties who had recovered from COVID-19.

This chain uses TRBV7-9 with TRBJ2-3; tentative D call: TRBD1 (6 bases). Trimming removed 1 base at V and 0 bases at J, with 14 bases between. The V gene's germline CDR1 is SEHNR and CDR2 FQNEAQ (reference sequence). CDR3 length equals 17 residues. CDR3 in DNA: TGTGCCAGCAGCTTAGGTGGGGGCCGAAAAAGCACAGATACGCAGTATTTT. Translating it yields CASSLGGGRKSTDTQYF.

J is TRBJ1-2 and V is TRBV18; 10 bases match TRBD1. The ends lost 2 bases at V and 6 bases at J; junction bases unmatched: 12. This CDR3 has 17 amino acids. Germline CDR1 KGHSH, CDR2 LQKENI. In DNA, the CDR3 is TGTGCCAGCTCACCAGGCTTTGGGGACAGGGGTTTCGATGGCTACACCTTC. Translation gives CASSPGFGDRGFDGYTF.

Here the CDR3 DNA reads TGTGCCAGCAGCCCGGGGTGGTCGGTAGCTGAAGCTTTCTTT. Translated: CASSPGWSVAEAFF. The chain combines TRBV7-6 with TRBJ1-1, with D unresolved. Looked up from germline, CDR1 is SGHVS and CDR2 is FNYEAQ. The CDR3 is 14 amino acids. Trimming left V 5 bases short and J 6 bases short, with 16 bases between.

V and J are TRBV9 and TRBJ2-2, with TRBD2 identical over 7 bases. The CDR3 is 16 amino acids. Unmatched junction bases numbered 12, after V lost 3 bases and J lost 7 bases. The germline V gene encodes CDR1 SGDLS and CDR2 YYNGEE. CDR3 bases: TGTGCCAGCAGCGCAGCCAGCGGGACCACCCACGGGGAGCTGTTTTTT. Translation: CASSAASGTTHGELFF.

The rearrangement uses TRBV4-2 and TRBJ2-1, with TRBD1 identical over 9 bases. Germline lookup yields CDR1 LGHNA and CDR2 YNFKEQ. J lost 6 bases, V lost 6 bases, and 9 bases had no gene match. The CDR3 has 15 residues. The CDR3 protein is CASRVGQGRGNEQFF. The CDR3 nucleotides read TGTGCCAGCAGAGTGGGACAGGGAAGAGGCAATGAGCAGTTCTTC.

The J gene is TRBJ2-5, the V gene TRBV5-6; TRBD1 might be the D (6 bases). CDR1 is SGHDT, CDR2 YYEEEE, per germline. CDR3 length: 15 residues. With 0 bases removed from V and 1 base from J, the gap between germline ends came to 10 bases. For the CDR3, the DNA is TGTGCCAGCAGCTTGGAACAGGGACCCCAAGAGACCCAGTACTTC. Protein: CASSLEQGPQETQYF.

The V call is TRBV4-3, the J call TRBJ2-7, with 13 bases identical to TRBD2. V lost 3 bases and J lost 4; bases outside the gene matches: 3. Germline values: CDR1 LGHNA, CDR2 YSLEER. The CDR3 consists of 15 residues. The CDR3 bases are TGCGCCAGCAGCCACGGACTAGCGGGAGAATACGAGCAGTACTTC. It yields the protein CASSHGLAGEYEQYF.

V gene TRBV29-1 combines with J gene TRBJ2-1; unclear D gene. This CDR3 comprises 14 residues. Germline CDR1 and CDR2: SQVTM and ANQGSEA. V lost 0 bases to trimming and J lost 2 bases, with 8 bases between them. In DNA form, the CDR3 reads TGCAGCGTTGAAGATTTTGCGGCCTACAATGAGCAGTTCTTC. Its protein is CSVEDFAAYNEQFF.

The chain joins TRBV9 to TRBJ2-7; D is perhaps TRBD1 (6 bases). Germline CDR1 reads SGDLS; CDR2 reads YYNGEE. This CDR3 spans 15 amino acids. The V and J ends lost 0 bases and 4 bases respectively, with 14 bases between them. In DNA, the CDR3 is TGTGCCAGCAGCGTAGGGCCAGGGGATTCTTACGAGCAGTACTTC. It is translated as CASSVGPGDSYEQYF.